Sequencing of this T cell receptor (beta chain) was carried out in a study of human T cells and chemical hapten exposure. V lost 2 bases and J 1 base, leaving 11 bases between the germline ends. The CDR3 is 15 amino acids. TCRdb passed the RACE reads through MiXCR, listing each CDR3 protein once. This sample carries around 380,000 distinct CDR3 sequences, 4.8% of them seen once, and the ten largest clones take 2% to 2.5%. This clonotype was recorded many times. Time point: patch test 1, 2 weeks after DPC sensitization. Sample treatment: therapeutic diphenylcyclopropenone sensitization with weekly scalp DPC.

The TCR sequence derives from a woman aged 45 to 65 with alopecia areata. Some clones in this sample may be carry-over from other donors' samples. V usage is TRBV12-3 or TRBV12-4 and J usage is TRBJ1-1; D not certain. This specimen was whole blood, taken in connection with sensitization to the hapten diphenylcyclopropenone (DPC). The CDR3 spells CASSLKLASNTEAFF. The CDR3, as DNA: TGTGCCAGCAGTTTAAAATTAGCTTCGAACACTGAAGCTTTCTTT.